The TCR beta chain described here comes from a study of blood T cells in healthy people across ages. Background on the study: About one barcoded beta molecule was captured per two T cells (by template switching).

The CDR3 loop spans 14 amino acids. Germline V gives CDR1 DFQATT, CDR2 SNEGSKA (reference sequence). V lost 6 bases, J lost 3 bases, and 7 bases stayed unmatched. Extraction yielded at least 6 micrograms of total RNA per sample. Points on this clonotype: The antigen is not known.

Using a J-beta primer mix together with a sample-barcoded 5' primer, a second PCR was run for roughly 7 to 11 cycles. Each CDR3 protein gets one entry after TCRdb re-called the 5' RACE reads with MiXCR. The sample lists 650,000 to 1,000,000 distinct CDR3 sequences, 36% occurring once. Study conclusions and caveats: Greater diversity and more naive CD4+ cells were seen in long-lived donors than in aged donors. Diversity estimated from one million T cells was considered an underestimate.

The V call is TRBV20-1, the J call TRBJ1-4, with 7 bases that match TRBD1. This receptor was taken from a man between 18 and 35 years old in good health. The sample comprised blood. DNA of the CDR3: TGCAGTGCCTCCGACAGGGTGGCTAATGAAAAACTGTTTTTT. Its protein is CSASDRVANEKLFF.